This T cell receptor (beta chain) was recovered during a study of low-dose radiotherapy and immunotherapy resistance in tumors. First-strand cDNA used TRAV- and TRBV-specific primers, covering alpha and beta chains. TCRs underwent about 20 PCR cycles of amplification with a constant-region primer and V-primer adapter. TCRdb re-called the reads with MiXCR, one entry per CDR3 protein. This sample carries nearly 60,000 distinct CDR3 sequences, 20% to 25% of them seen once, and the ten largest clones take 6% to 8.5%. CDR1 and CDR2 (germline): MDHEN, SYDVKM. With V trimmed by 7 bases and J by 4 bases, 9 bases remained unmatched. The CDR3 is 15 amino acids. Time point reported: after trial treatment. Treatment here: LDRT plus nivolumab, ipilimumab, low-dose cyclophosphamide and aspirin (RACIN trial). Each donor was administered nivolumab, ipilimumab, aspirin, low-dose cyclophosphamide and low-dose radiotherapy.

The gene calls are TRBV28 and TRBJ2-3; TRBD2 aligns across 9 bases. This sequence originates from a male donor with prostate cancer. The sequences come from PBMCs, collected after low-dose radiotherapy plus immunotherapy. This CDR3 is CASTWGSGSADTQYF. CDR3 sequence (DNA): TGTGCCAGCACCTGGGGTAGCGGGAGCGCAGATACGCAGTATTTT. The whole variable domain, remainder taken from reference TRBV28 and TRBJ2-3, is DVKVTQSSRYLVKRTGEKVFLECVQDMDHENMFWYRQDPGLGLRLIYFSYDVKMKEKGDIPEGYSVSREKKERFSLILESASTNQTSMYLCASTWGSGSADTQYFGPGTRLTVL.